The next 26 T cell receptor beta chains were all read from a single sample in a study of cytomegalovirus exposure and HLA in healthy donors. Data came from immunoSEQ multiplex PCR; TCRdb stores just in-frame clones and leaves some out. In the table there are more than 150,000 clones, around 81% of which are singletons. Specimen: PBMCs. These receptors were obtained from a woman aged 18-35 years in good health and CMV-seropositive.

The chain employs TRBV5-8 and TRBJ2-7; the D gene is possibly TRBD2 (6 bases). The CDR3 length is 15 residues. The ends were cut back, 9 bases at V and 0 bases at J, with 19 bases in the middle. The germline V gene encodes CDR1 SGHTS and CDR2 YDEGEE. The CDR3 is CATQVAGSPSYEQYF. The CDR3 DNA sequence: TGTGCCACCCAAGTTGCGGGAAGTCCCTCCTACGAGCAGTACTTC.

In this sample, this clone turned up many times. The gene calls are TRBV19 and TRBJ2-7; D call uncertain. Germline V gene sequence: CDR1 LNHDA, CDR2 SQIVND (reference sequence). The CDR3 consists of 13 residues. With 6 bases removed from V and 2 bases from J, the gap between germline ends came to 11 bases. CDR3 DNA: TGTGCCAGTAGCCCTAACAGCCCCTACGAGCAGTACTTC. It encodes CASSPNSPYEQYF.

V gene TRBV18 combines with J gene TRBJ1-1; D is perhaps TRBD1 (6 bases). The CDR3 is 16 amino acids. Per the germline V gene, CDR1 is KGHSH and CDR2 is LQKENI. Deletions cut 3 bases from V and 1 base from J, with 15 bases between. In nucleotides, the CDR3 is TGTGCCAGCTCACCGAGGGACACCCCTGGGAACACTGAAGCTTTCTTT. Translating gives CASSPRDTPGNTEAFF.

The CDR3 nucleotides read TGTGCCAGCAGTGACAGGGGGTTTGGCGGGGAGCTGTTTTTT. Translating it yields CASSDRGFGGELFF. The chain joins TRBV9 to TRBJ2-2, with 9 bases lining up with TRBD1. In germline, CDR1 is SGDLS, CDR2 YYNGEE. V lost 5 bases to trimming and J lost 7 bases; unmatched junction nucleotides: 6. This CDR3 is built from 14 residues. The variable domain in full, completed from reference TRBV9 and TRBJ2-2, reads DSGVTQTPKHLITATGQRVTLRCSPRSGDLSVYWYQQSLDQGLQFLIQYYNGEERAKGNILERFSAQQFPDLHSELNLSSLELGDSALYFCASSDRGFGGELFFGEGSRLTVL.

The J gene is TRBJ2-3, the V gene TRBV14; 9 nucleotides agree with TRBD2. The CDR3 covers 17 residues. V dropped 2 bases and J dropped 2; count of bases not matched to a gene: 8. CDR1 and CDR2 (germline): SGHDN, FVKESK. The DNA for the CDR3 is TGTGCCAGCAGCCAAAGGCGGCGGGGGGGATCCACAGATACGCAGTATTTT. This encodes CASSQRRRGGSTDTQYF.

The CDR3 region is CASSGQVNSPLHF. The CDR3 region has the DNA TGTGCCAGCAGTGGACAGGTTAATTCACCCCTCCACTTT. V and J are TRBV2 and TRBJ1-6; D perhaps matches TRBD1 (6 bases). The CDR3 is 13 residues long. The V and J ends lost 4 bases and 6 bases respectively, with 7 bases between them. Germline CDR1 SNHLY, CDR2 FYNNEI.

V gene TRBV2 combines with J gene TRBJ2-7; TRBD2 matches at 7 bases. In germline, CDR1 is SNHLY, CDR2 FYNNEI. The CDR3 has 15 amino acids. J lost 4 bases, V lost 2 bases, and 8 bases had no gene match. CDR3 amino acids: CASSEILRGRYEQYF. The CDR3 region has the DNA TGTGCCAGCAGTGAAATTCTGCGGGGGAGATACGAGCAGTACTTC.

This clone qualifies as medium-sized. The chain joins TRBV9 to TRBJ2-1, with D unresolved. The germline gives CDR1 SGDLS, CDR2 YYNGEE. V lost 4 bases to trimming and J lost 0 bases, with 11 bases between them. The CDR3 extends over 15 amino acids. In DNA, the CDR3 is TGTGCCAGCAGCCCTCAGCACAGCTCCTACAATGAGCAGTTCTTC. It specifies CASSPQHSSYNEQFF.

The gene calls are TRBV5-1 and TRBJ2-5, with 9 bases fitting TRBD1. The J segment lost 4 bases and the V segment lost 3 bases, leaving 4 bases of the junction unmatched. CDR1 is SGHRS, CDR2 YFSETQ, per germline. The CDR3 extends over 14 amino acids. The CDR3 loop reads CASSSTGGAETQYF. The CDR3 coding sequence is TGCGCCAGCAGCTCTACAGGGGGCGCAGAGACCCAGTACTTC.

This clone was recorded once. The rearrangement links TRBV6-1 to TRBJ1-6, with 8 bases matching TRBD1. Per germline, CDR1 MNHNS and CDR2 SASEGT. V was pared by 0 bases and J by 8 bases, with 18 bases of the junction left unmatched. The CDR3 runs to 20 residues. In DNA, the CDR3 is TGTGCCAGCAGTGAAGCGTGGAGATTGGGTCAGGGGGCAACATATTCACCCCTCCACTTT. Residues: CASSEAWRLGQGATYSPLHF.

This chain links TRBV13 with TRBJ2-7; D gene unclear. The CDR3 loop spans 14 amino acids. Germline CDR1 is PRHDT and CDR2 is FYEKMQ (reference sequence). The V gene lost 0 bases and the J gene lost 3 bases, with 9 bases spanning the gap. The CDR3 reads CASSLGDNHYEQYF. CDR3 nucleotides: TGTGCCAGCAGCTTAGGAGACAACCACTACGAGCAGTACTTC.

This clone was seen a few times. The chain joins TRBV5-8 to TRBJ1-5, with 12 bases aligning to TRBD1. With V trimmed by 6 bases and J by 6 bases, 13 bases remained unmatched. There are 17 residues in the CDR3. Germline CDR1 is SGHTS and CDR2 is YDEGEE. CDR3 sequence: CASTSGQGAGVGQPQHF. CDR3 in DNA: TGTGCCAGCACTTCGGGACAGGGGGCGGGAGTAGGTCAGCCCCAGCATTTT.

CDR3 protein: CASSVGSTGGNYGYTF. The DNA for the CDR3 is TGTGCCAGCAGCGTCGGATCGACAGGGGGGAACTATGGCTACACCTTC. The V call is TRBV9, the J call TRBJ1-2; TRBD1 agrees at 9 bases. V lost 2 bases to trimming and J lost 2 bases; unmatched junction nucleotides: 7. CDR1 and CDR2 from the germline V gene are SGDLS and YYNGEE. The CDR3 is 16 amino acids.

The rearrangement joins TRBV19 to TRBJ1-5; weak D call: TRBD1 (6 bases). From germline, CDR1 is LNHDA and CDR2 SQIVND (reference sequence). V was cut by 7 bases and J by 6 bases, with 13 bases left in between. The CDR3 is 13 residues long. For the CDR3, the DNA is TGTGCCAGTACCTCAGGGGTGGCTCAGCCCCAGCATTTT. Translation: CASTSGVAQPQHF.

The chain carries TRBV4-1 and TRBJ2-5; TRBD2 matches at 7 bases. Trimming removed 1 base from V and 4 bases from J; junction bases left unmatched: 24. The CDR3 runs 21 residues. Germline CDR1 reads MGHRA; CDR2 reads YSYEKL. The CDR3 protein is CASSQGSMGGSAGVFGETQYF. CDR3 DNA sequence: TGCGCCAGCAGCCAAGGGTCGATGGGAGGGAGCGCGGGGGTGTTTGGAGAGACCCAGTACTTC.

This clone was detected once. The genes are TRBV2 and TRBJ2-1; maybe TRBD2 (7 bases). CDR1 is SNHLY, CDR2 FYNNEI, per germline. The V end was cut by 6 bases, the J end by 4 bases, with 19 bases between. The CDR3 sequence is 16 residues long. The CDR3 protein is CASRDRRAGAYNEQFF. The DNA for the CDR3 is TGTGCCAGCAGGGATCGCAGGGCGGGGGCTTACAATGAGCAGTTCTTC.

This rearrangement joins TRBV11-1 to TRBJ1-6; no firm D call. Germline values: CDR1 SGHAT, CDR2 FQDESV (reference sequence). The CDR3 extends over 13 amino acids. V lost 1 base and J lost 8, with 6 bases in between. CDR3: CASSLVADSPLHF. The CDR3 nucleotides are TGTGCCAGCAGCTTAGTTGCGGATTCACCCCTCCACTTT.

The chain has TRBV4-2 and TRBJ1-3, with TRBD1 as a possible D gene (5 bases). Germline V lookup: CDR1 LGHNA, CDR2 YNFKEQ. V lost 1 base to trimming and J lost 6 bases, with 13 bases between them. This CDR3 has 15 amino acids. The CDR3 loop is CASSQGGEWLNTIYF. CDR3 nucleotide sequence: TGTGCCAGCAGCCAAGGGGGGGAATGGTTAAACACCATATATTTT.

The chain recombines TRBV5-1 with TRBJ2-2; 11 bases fit TRBD1. With 4 bases clipped from V and 6 bases from J, the junction kept 8 bases outside the gene matches. This CDR3 spans 16 amino acids. CDR1 and CDR2 (germline): SGHRS, YFSETQ. In DNA, the CDR3 is TGCGCCAGCAGCCAACGGACAGGGGGCTTACCCGGGGAGCTGTTTTTT. Protein sequence: CASSQRTGGLPGELFF.

This clone was detected only a few times. The rearrangement links TRBV27 to TRBJ2-1; 13 bases line up with TRBD2. CDR3 length equals 16 residues. Germline assignment: CDR1 MNHEY and CDR2 SMNVEV (reference sequence). The V and J ends lost 5 bases and 15 bases, in that order; junction bases with no gene match: 16. CDR3 DNA sequence: TGTGCCAGCAGTCTACAACCCCCGGGACTAGCGGGGCTCTGGTTCTTC. Translated, it gives CASSLQPPGLAGLWFF.

This chain joins TRBV7-2 and TRBJ1-3, with TRBD1 as a possible D gene (5 bases). The CDR3 length is 18 residues. Trimming cost V 2 bases and J 0 bases, with 17 bases left between them. The V gene's germline CDR1 is SGHTA and CDR2 FQGNSA. DNA of the CDR3: TGTGCCAGCAGCTTAATTGCGGCGGGGGTAAACTCTGGAAACACCATATATTTT. It codes for CASSLIAAGVNSGNTIYF.

The chain is built from TRBV2 and TRBJ2-3; 9 positions agree with TRBD2. Germline assignment: CDR1 SNHLY and CDR2 FYNNEI. The V gene end was trimmed by 8 bases and the J gene end by 4 bases; junction bases not matched to a gene: 7. The CDR3 has 14 residues. In DNA form, the CDR3 reads TGTGCCAGCGGGGTAGCGGGGGCTTCAGATACGCAGTATTTT. This sequence encodes CASGVAGASDTQYF.

In its sample, this clone was seen a few times. The rearrangement joins TRBV6-5 to TRBJ2-7, with D maybe TRBD1 (5 bases). CDR3 size: 13 residues. Trimming pared 6 bases from V and 2 bases from J, leaving 11 bases between. The germline gives CDR1 MNHEY, CDR2 SVGAGI. The DNA for the CDR3 is TGTGCCAGCAGCCTAGACAGTCCCTACGAGCAGTACTTC. Encoded protein: CASSLDSPYEQYF.

The chain carries TRBV6-5 and TRBJ1-2, with 9 positions matching TRBD1. The length of the CDR3 is 13 residues. The junction had 7 bases not matched to a gene; V was cut back by 6 bases and J by 8 bases. Germline lookup yields CDR1 MNHEY and CDR2 SVGAGI. Here the CDR3 DNA reads TGTGCCAGCAGCCCCGGGACAGGGTTAGGCTACACCTTC. It yields the protein CASSPGTGLGYTF.

The chain carries TRBV5-1 and TRBJ2-3; D gene uncertain. This CDR3 region has 14 residues. With 0 bases removed from V and 5 bases from J, the gap between germline ends came to 10 bases. The germline CDR1 and CDR2 sequences are SGHRS and YFSETQ. CDR3 sequence (DNA): TGCGCCAGCAGCTTGGGCTCACCGGTAGATACGCAGTATTTT. Translation gives CASSLGSPVDTQYF.

The V and J genes are TRBV6-1 and TRBJ1-6, with D maybe TRBD1 (5 bases). The CDR3 sequence is 15 residues long. The germline V gene has CDR1 MNHNS and CDR2 SASEGT. The V end lost 8 bases, the J end lost 0 bases, and 11 bases lay between the germline ends. The CDR3 here is CASRVGHSYNSPLHF. In DNA form, the CDR3 reads TGTGCCAGCCGGGTAGGACACTCCTATAATTCACCCCTCCACTTT.